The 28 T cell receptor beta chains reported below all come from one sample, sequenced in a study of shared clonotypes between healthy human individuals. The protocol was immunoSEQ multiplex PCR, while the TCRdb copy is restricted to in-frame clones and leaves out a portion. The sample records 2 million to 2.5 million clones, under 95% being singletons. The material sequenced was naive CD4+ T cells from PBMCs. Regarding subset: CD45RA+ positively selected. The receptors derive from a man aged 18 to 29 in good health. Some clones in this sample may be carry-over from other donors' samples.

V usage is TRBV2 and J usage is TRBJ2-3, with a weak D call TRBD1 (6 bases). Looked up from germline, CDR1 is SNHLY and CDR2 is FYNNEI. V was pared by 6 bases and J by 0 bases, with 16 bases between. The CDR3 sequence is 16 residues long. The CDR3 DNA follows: TGTGCCAGCAGGGATACCGGGACACCTAGCACAGATACGCAGTATTTT. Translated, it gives CASRDTGTPSTDTQYF.

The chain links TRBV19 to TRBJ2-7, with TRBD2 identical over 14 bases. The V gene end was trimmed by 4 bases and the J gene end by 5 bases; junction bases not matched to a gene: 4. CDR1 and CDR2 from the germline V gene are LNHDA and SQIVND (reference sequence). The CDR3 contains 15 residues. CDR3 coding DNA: TGTGCCAGTAGTAAGGGACTAGCGGGAGACGACGAGCAGTACTTC. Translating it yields CASSKGLAGDDEQYF.

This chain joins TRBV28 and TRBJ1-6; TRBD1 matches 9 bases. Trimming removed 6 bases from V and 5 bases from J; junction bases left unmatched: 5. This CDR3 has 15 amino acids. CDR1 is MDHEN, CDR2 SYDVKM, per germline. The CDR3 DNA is TGTGCCAGCAGCCCAGGGGACAGGGATAATTCACCCCTCCACTTT. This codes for CASSPGDRDNSPLHF.

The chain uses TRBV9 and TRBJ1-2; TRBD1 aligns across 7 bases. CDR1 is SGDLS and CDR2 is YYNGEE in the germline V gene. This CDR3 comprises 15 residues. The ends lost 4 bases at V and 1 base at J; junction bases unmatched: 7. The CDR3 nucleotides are TGTGCCAGCAGCTCTGGACAGGTAGATAACTATGGCTACACCTTC. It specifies CASSSGQVDNYGYTF.

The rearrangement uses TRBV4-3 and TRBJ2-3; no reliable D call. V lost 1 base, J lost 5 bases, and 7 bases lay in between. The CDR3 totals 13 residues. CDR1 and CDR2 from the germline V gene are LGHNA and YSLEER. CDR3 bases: TGCGCCAGCAGCCAAGGAATCCGAGATACGCAGTATTTT. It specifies CASSQGIRDTQYF.

The CDR3 spells CATSRAIDTFYEQYF. The CDR3 DNA follows: TGTGCCACCAGCAGAGCCATTGATACCTTCTACGAGCAGTACTTC. The rearrangement links TRBV15 to TRBJ2-7; D is unclear. Germline V gene lookup returns CDR1 LNHNV and CDR2 YYDKDF (reference sequence). V was cut by 1 base and J by 3 bases, with 13 bases left in between. The CDR3 is 15 residues long.

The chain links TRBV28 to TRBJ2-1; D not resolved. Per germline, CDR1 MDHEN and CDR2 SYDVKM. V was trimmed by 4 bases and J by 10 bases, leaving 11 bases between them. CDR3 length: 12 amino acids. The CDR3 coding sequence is TGTGCCAGCAGTTCCGCGGCGAACGAGCAGTTCTTC. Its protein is CASSSAANEQFF.

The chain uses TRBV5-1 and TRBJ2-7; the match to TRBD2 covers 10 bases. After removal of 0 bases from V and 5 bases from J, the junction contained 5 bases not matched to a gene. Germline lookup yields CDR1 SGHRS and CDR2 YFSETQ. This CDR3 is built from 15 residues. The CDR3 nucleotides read TGCGCCAGCAGCTTGGTCCTAGCGGGAGCCCACGAGCAGTACTTC. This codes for CASSLVLAGAHEQYF.

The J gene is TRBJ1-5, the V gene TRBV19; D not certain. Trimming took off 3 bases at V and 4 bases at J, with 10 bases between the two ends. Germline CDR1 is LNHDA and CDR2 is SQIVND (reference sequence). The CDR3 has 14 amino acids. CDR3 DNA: TGTGCCAGTAGTATCCTGGAACTTAATCAGCCCCAGCATTTT. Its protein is CASSILELNQPQHF. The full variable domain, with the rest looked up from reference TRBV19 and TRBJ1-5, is DGGITQSPKYLFRKEGQNVTLSCEQNLNHDAMYWYRQDPGQGLRLIYYSQIVNDFQKGDIAEGYSVSREKKESFPLTVTSAQKNPTAFYLCASSILELNQPQHFGDGTRLSIL.

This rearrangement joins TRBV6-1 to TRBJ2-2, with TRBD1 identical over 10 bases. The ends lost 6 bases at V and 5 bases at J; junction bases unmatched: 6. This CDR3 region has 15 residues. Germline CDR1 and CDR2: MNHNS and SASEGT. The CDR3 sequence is CASRSGTGDTGELFF. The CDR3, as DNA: TGTGCCAGCAGGTCCGGGACAGGGGATACCGGGGAGCTGTTTTTT.

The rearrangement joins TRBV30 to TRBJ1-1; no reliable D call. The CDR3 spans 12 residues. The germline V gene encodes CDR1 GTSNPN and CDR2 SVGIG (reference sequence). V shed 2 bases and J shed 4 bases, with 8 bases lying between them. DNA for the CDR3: TGTGCCTGGAGTAGGGTCCTCACTGAAGCTTTCTTT. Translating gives CAWSRVLTEAFF.

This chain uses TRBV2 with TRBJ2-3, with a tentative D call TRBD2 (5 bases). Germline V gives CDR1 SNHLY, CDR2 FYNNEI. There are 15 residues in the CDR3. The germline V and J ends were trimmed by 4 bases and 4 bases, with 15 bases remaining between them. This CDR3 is CASSVASPGPDTQYF. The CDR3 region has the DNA TGTGCCAGCAGTGTGGCTAGCCCTGGCCCAGATACGCAGTATTTT.

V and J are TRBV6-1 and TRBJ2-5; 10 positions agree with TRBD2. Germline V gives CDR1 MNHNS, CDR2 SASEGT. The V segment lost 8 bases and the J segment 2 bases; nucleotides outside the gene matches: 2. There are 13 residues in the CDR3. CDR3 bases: TGTGCCAGCGTAGCGGGAGGTCAAGAGACCCAGTACTTC. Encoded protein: CASVAGGQETQYF.

This chain's CDR3 is CASSVRPAGGETQYF. CDR3 DNA: TGTGCCAGCAGCGTAAGACCAGCGGGAGGAGAGACCCAGTACTTC. The J gene is TRBJ2-5, the V gene TRBV9; TRBD2 matches 9 bases. The CDR3 has 15 amino acids. Germline CDR1 reads SGDLS; CDR2 reads YYNGEE. V shed 1 base, J shed 4 bases, and the junction held 5 bases outside the gene matches.

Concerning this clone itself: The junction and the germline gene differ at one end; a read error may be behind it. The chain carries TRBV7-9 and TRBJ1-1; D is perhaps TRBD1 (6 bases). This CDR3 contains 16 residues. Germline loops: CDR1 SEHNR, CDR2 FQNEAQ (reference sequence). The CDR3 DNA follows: TGTGCCAGCAGCGTTACCACCCCCCAGGGGCTCACTAAAGCTTTCTTT. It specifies CASSVTTPQGLTKAFF.

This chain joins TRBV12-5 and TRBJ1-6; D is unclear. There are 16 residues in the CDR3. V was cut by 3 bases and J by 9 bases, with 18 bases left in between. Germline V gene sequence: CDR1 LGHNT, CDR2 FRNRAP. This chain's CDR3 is CASGLTPGPGSSPLHF. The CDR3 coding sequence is TGTGCTAGTGGTTTAACCCCGGGTCCGGGGAGTTCACCCCTCCACTTT.

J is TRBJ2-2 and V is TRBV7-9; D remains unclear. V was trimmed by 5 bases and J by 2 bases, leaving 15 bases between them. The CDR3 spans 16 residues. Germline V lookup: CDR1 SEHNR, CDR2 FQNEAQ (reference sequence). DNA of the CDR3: TGTGCCAGCAGCCCACGAAGGGTCCGAAACACCGGGGAGCTGTTTTTT. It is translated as CASSPRRVRNTGELFF. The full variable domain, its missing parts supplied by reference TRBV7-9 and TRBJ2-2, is DTGVSQNPRHKITKRGQNVTFRCDPISEHNRLYWYRQTLGQGPEFLTYFQNEAQLEKSRLLSDRFSAERPKGSFSTLEIQRTEQGDSAMYLCASSPRRVRNTGELFFGEGSRLTVL.

The CDR3: CASSSSLTGGDYYGYTF. The CDR3 DNA reads TGTGCCAGTAGTTCGAGCCTGACAGGGGGCGATTACTATGGCTACACCTTC. This chain connects TRBV19 to TRBJ1-2; 10 bases fit TRBD1. This CDR3 has 17 amino acids. Germline CDR1 is LNHDA and CDR2 is SQIVND (reference sequence). The ends lost 5 bases at V and 3 bases at J; junction bases unmatched: 12.

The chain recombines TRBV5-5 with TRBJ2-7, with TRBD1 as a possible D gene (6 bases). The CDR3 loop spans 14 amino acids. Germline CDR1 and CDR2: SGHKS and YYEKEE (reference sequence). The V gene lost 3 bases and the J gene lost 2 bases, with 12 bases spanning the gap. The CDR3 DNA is TGTGCCAGCAGCTCCCGGGCAGGGGCCTACGAGCAGTACTTC. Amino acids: CASSSRAGAYEQYF.

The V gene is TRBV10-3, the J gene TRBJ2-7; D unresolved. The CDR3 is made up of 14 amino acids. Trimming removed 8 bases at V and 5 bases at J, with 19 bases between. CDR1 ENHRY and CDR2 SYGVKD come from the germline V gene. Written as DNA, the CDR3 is TGTGCCATCCGTTCAGCTACTTGGAGCGACGAGCAGTACTTC. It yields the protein CAIRSATWSDEQYF.

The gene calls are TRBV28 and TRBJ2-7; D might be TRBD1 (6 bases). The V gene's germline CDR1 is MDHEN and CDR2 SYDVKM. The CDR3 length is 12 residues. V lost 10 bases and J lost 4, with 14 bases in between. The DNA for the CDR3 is TGTGCCACACACAGGGATTCGTACGAGCAGTACTTC. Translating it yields CATHRDSYEQYF.

The CDR3 is CASTPMGPGRAFF. The DNA for the CDR3 is TGTGCCAGTACCCCTATGGGGCCAGGGAGGGCTTTCTTT. The V and J genes are TRBV19 and TRBJ1-1; D might be TRBD1 (5 bases). V was trimmed by 7 bases and J by 11 bases, leaving 20 bases between them. The V gene's germline CDR1 is LNHDA and CDR2 SQIVND (reference sequence). The CDR3 has 13 residues.

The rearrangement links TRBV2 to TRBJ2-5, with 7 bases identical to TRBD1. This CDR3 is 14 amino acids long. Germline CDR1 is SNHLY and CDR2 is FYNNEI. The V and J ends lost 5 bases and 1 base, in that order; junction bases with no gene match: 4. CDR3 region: CASSLTGFQETQYF. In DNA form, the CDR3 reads TGTGCCAGCAGTCTGACAGGGTTCCAAGAGACCCAGTACTTC.

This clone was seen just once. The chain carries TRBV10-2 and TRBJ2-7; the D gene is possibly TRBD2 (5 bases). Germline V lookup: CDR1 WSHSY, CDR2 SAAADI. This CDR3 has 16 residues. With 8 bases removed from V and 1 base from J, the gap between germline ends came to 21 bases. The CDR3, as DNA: TGCGCCAGCTACGAGCGGCCGCTAAAAACATCCTACGAGCAGTACTTC. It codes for CASYERPLKTSYEQYF.

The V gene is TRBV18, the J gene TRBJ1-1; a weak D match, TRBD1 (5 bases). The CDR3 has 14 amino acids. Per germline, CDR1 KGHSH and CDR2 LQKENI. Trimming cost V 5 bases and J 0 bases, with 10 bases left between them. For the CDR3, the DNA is TGTGCCAGCTCAGGAAAACAGGTGAACACTGAAGCTTTCTTT. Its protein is CASSGKQVNTEAFF. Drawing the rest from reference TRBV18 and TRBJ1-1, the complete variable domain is NAGVMQNPRHLVRRRGQEARLRCSPMKGHSHVYWYRQLPEEGLKFMVYLQKENIIDESGMPKERFSAEFPKEGPSILRIQQVVRGDSAAYFCASSGKQVNTEAFFGQGTRLTVV.

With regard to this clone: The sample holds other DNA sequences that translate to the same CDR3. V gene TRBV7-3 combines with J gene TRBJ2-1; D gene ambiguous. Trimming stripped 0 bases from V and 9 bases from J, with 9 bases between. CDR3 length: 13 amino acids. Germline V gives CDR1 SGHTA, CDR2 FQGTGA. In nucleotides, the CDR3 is TGTGCCAGCAGCTTAACTGGTTCCGGTGAGCAGTTCTTC. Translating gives CASSLTGSGEQFF.

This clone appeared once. CDR3 in amino acids: CASSFWEGGQPQHF. The CDR3 DNA sequence: TGTGCCAGCAGTTTCTGGGAGGGCGGTCAGCCCCAGCATTTT. The V gene is TRBV28, the J gene TRBJ1-5; no clear D gene. V dropped 3 bases and J dropped 6 bases, with 12 bases sitting between them. Germline values: CDR1 MDHEN, CDR2 SYDVKM. The CDR3 runs to 14 residues.

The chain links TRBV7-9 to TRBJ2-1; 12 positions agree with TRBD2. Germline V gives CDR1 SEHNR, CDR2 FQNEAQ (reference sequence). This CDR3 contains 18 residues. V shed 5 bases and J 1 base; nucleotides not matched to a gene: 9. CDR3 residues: CASSKGLAGRNSYNEQFF. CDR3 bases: TGTGCCAGCAGCAAGGGACTAGCGGGTCGGAATTCCTACAATGAGCAGTTCTTC.